This section outlines one T cell receptor (beta chain) sequence together with its context. Its target is not known. This sample was taken from a study of graft-versus-host responses after intestinal transplantation. Study-level information: Recipients had multivisceral, liver-intestinal, or isolated intestinal transplants. Tacrolimus and steroids were given for around 3 years to all recipients after anti-thymocyte globulin induction. Study-wide results and caveats: The marrow of recipients harbored GvH clones, and ileum or blood showed some of them first. The study found high graft-versus-host to host-versus-graft clonal ratios in allografts of patients with graft-donor T cell macrochimerism.

Trimming left V 7 bases short and J 7 bases short, with 14 bases between. Germline V gene data show CDR1 as MNHNS and CDR2 as SASEGT. The CDR3 spans 13 residues. TCRdb's copy holds only in-frame clones and misses some; the assay was immunoSEQ multiplex PCR. The sample carries about 10,000 clones, about 92% recorded once. The J gene is TRBJ1-5, the V gene TRBV6-1; tentative D call: TRBD1 (5 bases). The sample was PBMCs, taken 40 to 45 days after intestinal transplantation. This receptor was obtained from a human patient who received an intestinal transplant, so some T cells may come from the graft donor. As DNA, the CDR3 is TGTGCCAGCATTATCGGGTCAGGGCAGCCCCAGCATTTT. Its translation: CASIIGSGQPQHF.